This TCR beta chain was identified during a study of graft-versus-host responses after intestinal transplantation. The overall study: The whole recipient group had anti-thymocyte globulin induction followed by tacrolimus and steroids for around three years. Findings and limits, study-wide: GvH clones were found in recipient marrow; some appeared first in ileum or blood. Peak circulating GvH clone levels were associated with early post-transplant HvG declines.

Note on this clone: Its antigen remains unknown.

Using immunoSEQ multiplex PCR, the repertoire was profiled, and TCRdb retains in-frame clones only, with some absent. The sample carries tens of thousands of clones, over 80% recorded once. Germline CDR1 is MNHNS and CDR2 is SASEGT. V lost 6 bases to trimming and J lost 3 bases; unmatched junction nucleotides: 7. The CDR3 has 15 residues. The material was unstimulated CD8+ T cells sorted from spleen or lymph node cells, obtained before intestinal transplant. V usage is TRBV6-1 and J usage is TRBJ1-5; TRBD1 matches at 8 bases. The receptor was isolated from a human donor who received an intestinal transplant. CDR3 sequence reads: CASSELTGANQPQHF. The CDR3 DNA reads TGTGCCAGCAGCGAACTGACAGGGGCCAATCAGCCCCAGCATTTT.